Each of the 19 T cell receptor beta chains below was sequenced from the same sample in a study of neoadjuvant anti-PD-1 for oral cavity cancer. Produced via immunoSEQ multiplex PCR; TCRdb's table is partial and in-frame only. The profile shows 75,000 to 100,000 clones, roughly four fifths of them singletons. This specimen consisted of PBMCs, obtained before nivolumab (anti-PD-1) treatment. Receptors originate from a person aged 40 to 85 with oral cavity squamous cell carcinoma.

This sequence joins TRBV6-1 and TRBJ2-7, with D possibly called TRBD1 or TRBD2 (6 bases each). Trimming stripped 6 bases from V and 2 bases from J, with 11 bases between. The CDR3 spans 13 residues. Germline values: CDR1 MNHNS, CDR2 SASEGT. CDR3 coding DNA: TGTGCCAGCAGACAGGGAGGACCCTACGAGCAGTACTTC. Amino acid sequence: CASRQGGPYEQYF.

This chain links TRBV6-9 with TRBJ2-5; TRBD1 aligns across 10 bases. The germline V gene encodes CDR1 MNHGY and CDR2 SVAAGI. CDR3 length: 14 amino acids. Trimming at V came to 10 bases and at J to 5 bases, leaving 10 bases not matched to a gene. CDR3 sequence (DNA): TGTGCCACTTGCCGGGACAGGGGTCGGGAGACCCAGTACTTC. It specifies CATCRDRGRETQYF.

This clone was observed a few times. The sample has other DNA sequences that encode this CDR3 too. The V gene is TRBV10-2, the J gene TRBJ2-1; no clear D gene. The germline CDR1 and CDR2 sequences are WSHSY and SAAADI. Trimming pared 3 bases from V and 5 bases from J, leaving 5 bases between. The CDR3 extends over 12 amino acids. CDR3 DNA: TGCGCCAGCAGTGAAGAGGACAATGAGCAGTTCTTC. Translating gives CASSEEDNEQFF.

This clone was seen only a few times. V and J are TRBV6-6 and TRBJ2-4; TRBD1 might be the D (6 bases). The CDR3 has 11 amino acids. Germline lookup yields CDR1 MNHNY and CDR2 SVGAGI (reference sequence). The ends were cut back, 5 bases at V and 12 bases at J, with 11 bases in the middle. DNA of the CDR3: TGTGCCAGCAGTAACAGGGCCCGTCAGTACTTC. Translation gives CASSNRARQYF.

CDR3 protein: CASRFYNEQFF. CDR3 in DNA: TGTGCCAGCAGGTTTTACAATGAGCAGTTCTTC. This sequence joins TRBV28 and TRBJ2-1; the D is unclear. The CDR3 loop spans 11 amino acids. Per germline, CDR1 MDHEN and CDR2 SYDVKM. The ends were cut back, 6 bases at V and 4 bases at J, with 4 bases in the middle. The variable domain in full, with the rest retrieved from reference TRBV28 and TRBJ2-1, is DVKVTQSSRYLVKRTGEKVFLECVQDMDHENMFWYRQDPGLGLRLIYFSYDVKMKEKGDIPEGYSVSREKKERFSLILESASTNQTSMYLCASRFYNEQFFGPGTRLTVL.

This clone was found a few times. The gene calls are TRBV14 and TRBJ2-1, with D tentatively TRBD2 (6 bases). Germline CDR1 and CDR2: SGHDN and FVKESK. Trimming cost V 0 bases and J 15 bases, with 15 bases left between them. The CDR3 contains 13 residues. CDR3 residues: CASSQEGGRRLFF. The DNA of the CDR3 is TGTGCCAGCAGCCAAGAGGGGGGACGGAGATTGTTCTTC.

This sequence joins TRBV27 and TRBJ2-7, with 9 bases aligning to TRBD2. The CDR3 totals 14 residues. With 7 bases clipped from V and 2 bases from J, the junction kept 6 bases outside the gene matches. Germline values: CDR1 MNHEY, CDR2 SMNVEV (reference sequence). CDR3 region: CASKLREGTYEQYF. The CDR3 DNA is TGTGCCAGCAAATTGCGGGAGGGGACCTACGAGCAGTACTTC.

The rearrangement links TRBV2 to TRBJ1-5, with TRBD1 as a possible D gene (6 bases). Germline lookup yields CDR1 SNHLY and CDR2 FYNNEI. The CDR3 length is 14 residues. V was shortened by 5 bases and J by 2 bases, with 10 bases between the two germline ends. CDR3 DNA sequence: TGTGCCAGCAGTACAGGGTTGGGCAATCAGCCCCAGCATTTT. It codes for CASSTGLGNQPQHF.

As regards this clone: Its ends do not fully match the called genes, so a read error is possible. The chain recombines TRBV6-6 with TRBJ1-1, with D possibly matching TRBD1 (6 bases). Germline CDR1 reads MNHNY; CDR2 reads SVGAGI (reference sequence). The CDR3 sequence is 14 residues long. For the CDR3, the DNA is TGTGCCAGCAGATACTACAGGGAGAACACTGAAGCTTTCTTT. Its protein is CASRYYRENTEAFF.

CDR3: CSARLGPEQYF. CDR3 DNA: TGCAGTGCTAGGTTGGGTCCCGAGCAGTACTTC. V usage is TRBV20-1 and J usage is TRBJ2-7, with D unresolved. The CDR3 loop spans 11 amino acids. Germline CDR1 and CDR2: DFQATT and SNEGSKA (reference sequence). Trimming took 3 bases from V and 6 from J, leaving 9 bases between them.

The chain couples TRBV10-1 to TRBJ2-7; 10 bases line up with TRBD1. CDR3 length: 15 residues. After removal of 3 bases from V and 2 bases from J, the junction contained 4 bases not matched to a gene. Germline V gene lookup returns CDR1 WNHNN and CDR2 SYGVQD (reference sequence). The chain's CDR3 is CASSEIGTGAYEQYF. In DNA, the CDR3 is TGCGCCAGCAGTGAAATTGGGACAGGGGCCTACGAGCAGTACTTC.

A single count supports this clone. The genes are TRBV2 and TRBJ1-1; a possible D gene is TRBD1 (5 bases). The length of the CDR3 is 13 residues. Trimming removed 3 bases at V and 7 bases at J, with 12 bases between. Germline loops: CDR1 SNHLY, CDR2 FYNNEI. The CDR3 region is CASSERGGGEAFF. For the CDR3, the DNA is TGTGCCAGCAGTGAGCGGGGGGGTGGTGAAGCTTTCTTT.

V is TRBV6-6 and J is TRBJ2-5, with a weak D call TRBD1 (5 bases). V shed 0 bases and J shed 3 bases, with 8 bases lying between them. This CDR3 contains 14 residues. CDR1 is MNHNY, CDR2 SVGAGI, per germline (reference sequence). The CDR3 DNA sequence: TGTGCCAGCAGTTACTCGCCAGGGAAAGAGACCCAGTACTTC. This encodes CASSYSPGKETQYF.

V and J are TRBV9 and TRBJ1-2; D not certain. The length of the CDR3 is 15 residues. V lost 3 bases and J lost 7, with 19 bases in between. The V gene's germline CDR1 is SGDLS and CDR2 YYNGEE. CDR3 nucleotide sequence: TGTGCCAGCAGCGGATCCGGACGGTGGGGTGCTGGCTACACCTTC. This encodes CASSGSGRWGAGYTF. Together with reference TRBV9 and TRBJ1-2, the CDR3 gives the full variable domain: DSGVTQTPKHLITATGQRVTLRCSPRSGDLSVYWYQQSLDQGLQFLIQYYNGEERAKGNILERFSAQQFPDLHSELNLSSLELGDSALYFCASSGSGRWGAGYTFGSGTRLTVV.

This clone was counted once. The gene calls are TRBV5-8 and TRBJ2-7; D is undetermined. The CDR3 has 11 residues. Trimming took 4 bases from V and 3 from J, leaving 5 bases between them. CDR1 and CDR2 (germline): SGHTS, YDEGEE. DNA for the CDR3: TGTGCCAGCAGCCCTTTCTACGAGCAGTACTTC. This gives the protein CASSPFYEQYF.

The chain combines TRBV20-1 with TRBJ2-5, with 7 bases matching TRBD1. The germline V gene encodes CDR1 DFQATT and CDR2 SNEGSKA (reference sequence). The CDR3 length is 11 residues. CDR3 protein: CSWQGVETQYF. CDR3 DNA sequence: TGCAGCTGGCAGGGGGTGGAGACCCAGTACTTC.

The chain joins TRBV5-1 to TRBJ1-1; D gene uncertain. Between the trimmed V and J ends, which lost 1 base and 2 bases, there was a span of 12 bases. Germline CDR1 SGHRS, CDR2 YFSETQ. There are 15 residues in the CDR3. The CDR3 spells CASSLSGSLNTEAFF. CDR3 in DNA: TGCGCCAGCAGCTTGTCCGGCAGCCTAAACACTGAAGCTTTCTTT.

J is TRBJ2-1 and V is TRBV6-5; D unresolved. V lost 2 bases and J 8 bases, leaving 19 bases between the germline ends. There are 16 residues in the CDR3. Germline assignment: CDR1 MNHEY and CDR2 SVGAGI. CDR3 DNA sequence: TGTGCCAGCAGTTACCCGCCGGGCCCCAGGTACCATGAGCAGTTCTTC. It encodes CASSYPPGPRYHEQFF.

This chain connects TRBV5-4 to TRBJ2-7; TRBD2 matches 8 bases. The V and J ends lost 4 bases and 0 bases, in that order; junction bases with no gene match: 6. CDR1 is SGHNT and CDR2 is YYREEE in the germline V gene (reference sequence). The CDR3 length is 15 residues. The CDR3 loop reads CASSRPSGHSYEQYF. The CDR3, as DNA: TGTGCCAGCAGCAGACCTAGCGGGCACTCCTACGAGCAGTACTTC.